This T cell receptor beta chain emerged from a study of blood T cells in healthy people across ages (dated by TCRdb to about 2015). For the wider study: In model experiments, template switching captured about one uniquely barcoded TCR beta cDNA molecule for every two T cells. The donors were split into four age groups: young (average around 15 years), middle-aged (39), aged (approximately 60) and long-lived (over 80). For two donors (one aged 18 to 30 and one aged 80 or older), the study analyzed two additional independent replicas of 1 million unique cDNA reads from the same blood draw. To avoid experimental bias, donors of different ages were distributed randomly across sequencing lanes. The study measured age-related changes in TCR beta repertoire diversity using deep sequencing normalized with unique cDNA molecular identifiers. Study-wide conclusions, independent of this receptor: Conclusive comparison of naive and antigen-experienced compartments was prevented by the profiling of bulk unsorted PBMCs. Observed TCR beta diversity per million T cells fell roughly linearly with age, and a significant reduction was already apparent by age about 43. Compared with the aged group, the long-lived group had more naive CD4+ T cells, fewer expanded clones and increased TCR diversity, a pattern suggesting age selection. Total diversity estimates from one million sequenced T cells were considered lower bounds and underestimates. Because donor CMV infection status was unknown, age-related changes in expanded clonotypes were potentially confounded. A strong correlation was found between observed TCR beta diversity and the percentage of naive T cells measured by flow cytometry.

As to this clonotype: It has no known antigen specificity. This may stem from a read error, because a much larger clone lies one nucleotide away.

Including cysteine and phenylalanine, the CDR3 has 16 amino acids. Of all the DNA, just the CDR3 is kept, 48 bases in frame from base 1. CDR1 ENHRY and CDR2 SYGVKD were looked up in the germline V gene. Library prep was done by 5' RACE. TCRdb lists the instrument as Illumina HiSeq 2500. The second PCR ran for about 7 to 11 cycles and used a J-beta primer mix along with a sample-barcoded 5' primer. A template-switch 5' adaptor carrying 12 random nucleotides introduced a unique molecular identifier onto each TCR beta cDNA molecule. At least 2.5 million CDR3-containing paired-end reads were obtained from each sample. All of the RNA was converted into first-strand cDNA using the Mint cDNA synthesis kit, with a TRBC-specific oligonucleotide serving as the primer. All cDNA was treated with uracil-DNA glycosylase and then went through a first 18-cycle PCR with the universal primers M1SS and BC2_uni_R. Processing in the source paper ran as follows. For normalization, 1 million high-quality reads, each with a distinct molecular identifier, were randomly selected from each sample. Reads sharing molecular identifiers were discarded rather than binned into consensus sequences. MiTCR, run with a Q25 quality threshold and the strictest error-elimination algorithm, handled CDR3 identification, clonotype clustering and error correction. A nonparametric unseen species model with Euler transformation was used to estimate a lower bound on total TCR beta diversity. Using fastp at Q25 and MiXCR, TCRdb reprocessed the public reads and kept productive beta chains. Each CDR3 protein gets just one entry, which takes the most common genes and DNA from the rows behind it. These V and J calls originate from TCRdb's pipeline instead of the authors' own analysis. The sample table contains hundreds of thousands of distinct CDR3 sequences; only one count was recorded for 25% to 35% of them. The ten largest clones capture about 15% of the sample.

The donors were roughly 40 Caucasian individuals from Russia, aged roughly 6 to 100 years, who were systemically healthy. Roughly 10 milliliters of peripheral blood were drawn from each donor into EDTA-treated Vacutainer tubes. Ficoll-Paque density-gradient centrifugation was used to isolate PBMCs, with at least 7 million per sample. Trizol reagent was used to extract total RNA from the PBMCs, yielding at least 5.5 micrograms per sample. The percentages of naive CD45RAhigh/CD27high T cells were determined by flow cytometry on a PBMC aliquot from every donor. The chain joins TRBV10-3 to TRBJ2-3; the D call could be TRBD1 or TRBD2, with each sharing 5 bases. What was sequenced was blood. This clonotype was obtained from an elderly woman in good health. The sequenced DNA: TGTGTCATCAGTGAGACTGACAGCCGCCTTGCGGGTACGCAGTATTTT. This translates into CVISETDSRLAGTQYF.